This T cell receptor (beta chain) was captured in a study of blood T cell repertoires in COVID-19. About the study: Samples representing acute and convalescent COVID-19 were sourced from the United States, Italy and Spain. T cells, B-cell-depleted T cells, or PBMCs provided the cDNA or gDNA that served as material.

CDR3 length equals 14 residues. Germline assignment: CDR1 SGHVS and CDR2 FQNEAQ. Trimming removed 6 bases from V and 2 bases from J; junction bases left unmatched: 5. Using immunoSEQ multiplex PCR, the repertoire was profiled, and TCRdb retains in-frame clones only, with some absent. The table lists 150,000 to 200,000 clones, around nine tenths of them singletons. The TCR sequence derives from a man between 65 and 80 years old with active or convalescent COVID-19. The chain combines TRBV7-8 with TRBJ2-7; 9 nucleotides match TRBD1. The sample consisted of peripheral blood. The CDR3 DNA reads TGTGCCAGCAGGGCCGGGACAGGGCCCTACGAGCAGTACTTC. It translates to CASRAGTGPYEQYF. The variable domain in full, completed from reference TRBV7-8 and TRBJ2-7, reads GAGVSQSPRYKVAKRGQDVALRCDPISGHVSLFWYQQALGQGPEFLTYFQNEAQLDKSGLPSDRFFAERPEGSVSTLKIQRTQQEDSAVYLCASRAGTGPYEQYFGPGTRLTVT.